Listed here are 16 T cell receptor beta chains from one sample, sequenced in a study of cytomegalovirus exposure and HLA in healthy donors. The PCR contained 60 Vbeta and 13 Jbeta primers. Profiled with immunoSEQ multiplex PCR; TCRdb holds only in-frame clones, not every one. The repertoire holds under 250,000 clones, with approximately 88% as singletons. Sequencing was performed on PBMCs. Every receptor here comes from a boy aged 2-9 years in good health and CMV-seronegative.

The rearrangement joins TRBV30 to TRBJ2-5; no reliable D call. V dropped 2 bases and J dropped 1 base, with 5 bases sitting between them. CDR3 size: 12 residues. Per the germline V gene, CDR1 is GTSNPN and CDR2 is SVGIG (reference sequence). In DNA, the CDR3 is TGTGCCTGGAGTTCTAGCCAAGAGACCCAGTACTTC. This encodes CAWSSSQETQYF.

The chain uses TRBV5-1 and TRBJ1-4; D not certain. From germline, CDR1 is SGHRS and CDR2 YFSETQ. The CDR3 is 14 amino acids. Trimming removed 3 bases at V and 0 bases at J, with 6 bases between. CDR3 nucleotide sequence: TGCGCCAGCAGCTGGACTTCAACTAATGAAAAACTGTTTTTT. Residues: CASSWTSTNEKLFF.

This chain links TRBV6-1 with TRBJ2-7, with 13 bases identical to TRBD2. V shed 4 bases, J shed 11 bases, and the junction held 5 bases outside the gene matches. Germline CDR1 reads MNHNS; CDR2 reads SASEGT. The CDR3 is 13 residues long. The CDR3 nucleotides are TGTGCCAGCAGTGGGACTAGCGGGGGTACCGAGTACTTC. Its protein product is CASSGTSGGTEYF.

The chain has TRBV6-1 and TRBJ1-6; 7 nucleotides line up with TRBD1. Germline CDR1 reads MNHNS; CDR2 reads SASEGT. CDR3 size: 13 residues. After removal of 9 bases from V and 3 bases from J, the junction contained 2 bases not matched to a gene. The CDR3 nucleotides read TGTGCCAGTGGGACAGACTATAATTCACCCCTCCACTTT. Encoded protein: CASGTDYNSPLHF.

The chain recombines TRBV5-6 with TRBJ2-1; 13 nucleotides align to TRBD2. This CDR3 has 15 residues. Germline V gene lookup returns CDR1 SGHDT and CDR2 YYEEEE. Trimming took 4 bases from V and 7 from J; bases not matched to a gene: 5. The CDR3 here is CASSTSGRARNEQFF. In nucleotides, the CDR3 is TGTGCCAGCAGCACTAGCGGGAGGGCCCGGAATGAGCAGTTCTTC.

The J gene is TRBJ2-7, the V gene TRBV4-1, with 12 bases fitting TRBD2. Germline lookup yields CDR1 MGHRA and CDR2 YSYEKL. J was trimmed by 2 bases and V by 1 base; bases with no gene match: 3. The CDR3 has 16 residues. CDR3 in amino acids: CASSQGRLAGAYEQYF. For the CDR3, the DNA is TGCGCCAGCAGCCAAGGAAGACTAGCGGGGGCCTACGAGCAGTACTTC.

CDR3 sequence reads: CSVEEPYGYTF. CDR3 nucleotides: TGCAGTGTAGAGGAGCCCTATGGCTACACCTTC. This chain connects TRBV20-1 to TRBJ1-2; D gene ambiguous. V was pared by 7 bases and J by 4 bases, with 10 bases between. The CDR3 has 11 residues. Germline CDR1 is DFQATT and CDR2 is SNEGSKA (reference sequence).

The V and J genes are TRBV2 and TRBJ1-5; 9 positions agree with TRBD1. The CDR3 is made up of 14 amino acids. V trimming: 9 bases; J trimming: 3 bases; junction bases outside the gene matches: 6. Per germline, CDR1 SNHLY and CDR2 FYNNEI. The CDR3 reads CARSGQGVNQPQHF. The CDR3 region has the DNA TGTGCCAGATCGGGACAGGGAGTCAATCAGCCCCAGCATTTT.

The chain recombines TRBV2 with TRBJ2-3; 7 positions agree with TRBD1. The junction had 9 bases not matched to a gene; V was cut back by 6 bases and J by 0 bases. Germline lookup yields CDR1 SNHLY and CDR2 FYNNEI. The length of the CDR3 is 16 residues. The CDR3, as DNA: TGTGCCAGCAGGACAGGGATACTTTCTAGCACAGATACGCAGTATTTT. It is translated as CASRTGILSSTDTQYF.

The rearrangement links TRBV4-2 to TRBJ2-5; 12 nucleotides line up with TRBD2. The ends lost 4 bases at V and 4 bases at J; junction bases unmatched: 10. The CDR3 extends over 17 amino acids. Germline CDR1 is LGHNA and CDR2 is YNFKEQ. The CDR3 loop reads CASSLSTLAGGGETQYF. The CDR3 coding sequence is TGTGCCAGCAGCCTCTCCACACTAGCGGGGGGAGGAGAGACCCAGTACTTC.

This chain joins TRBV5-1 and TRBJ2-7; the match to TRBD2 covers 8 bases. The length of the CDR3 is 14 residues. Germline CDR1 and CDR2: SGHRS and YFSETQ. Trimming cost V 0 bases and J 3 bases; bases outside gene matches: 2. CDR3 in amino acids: CASSLALAGYEQYF. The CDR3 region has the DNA TGCGCCAGCAGCTTGGCTCTAGCGGGCTACGAGCAGTACTTC. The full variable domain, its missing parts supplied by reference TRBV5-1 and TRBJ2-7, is KAGVTQTPRYLIKTRGQQVTLSCSPISGHRSVSWYQQTPGQGLQFLFEYFSETQRNKGNFPGRFSGRQFSNSRSEMNVSTLELGDSALYLCASSLALAGYEQYFGPGTRLTVT.

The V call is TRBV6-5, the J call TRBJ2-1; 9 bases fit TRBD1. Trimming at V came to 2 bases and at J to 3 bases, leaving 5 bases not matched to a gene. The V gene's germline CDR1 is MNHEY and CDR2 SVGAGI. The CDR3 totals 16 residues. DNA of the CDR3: TGTGCCAGCAGTTACCGGGGGACAGGGAGCTACAATGAGCAGTTCTTC. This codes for CASSYRGTGSYNEQFF.

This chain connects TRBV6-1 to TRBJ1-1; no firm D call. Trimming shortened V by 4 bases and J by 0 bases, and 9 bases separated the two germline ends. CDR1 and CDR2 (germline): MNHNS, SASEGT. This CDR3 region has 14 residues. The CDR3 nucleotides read TGTGCCAGCAGTGCTTCCTTTATGAACACTGAAGCTTTCTTT. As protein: CASSASFMNTEAFF.

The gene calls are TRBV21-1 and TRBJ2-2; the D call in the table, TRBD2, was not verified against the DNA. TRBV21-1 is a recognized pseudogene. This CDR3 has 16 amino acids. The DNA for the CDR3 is TGTGCCAGCAGCAAAGTTACGGGAGGGCAAACCGGGGAGCTGTTTTTT. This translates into CASSKVTGGQTGELFF.

Written as DNA, the CDR3 is TGTGCCAGCAGCCCAACGCAGGGAAGCCTCCACGAGCAGTACTTC. Translated: CASSPTQGSLHEQYF. The gene calls are TRBV6-5 and TRBJ2-7, with D maybe TRBD1 (5 bases). V was clipped by 6 bases and J by 5 bases, with 20 bases between them. Germline CDR1 is MNHEY and CDR2 is SVGAGI. This CDR3 is 15 amino acids long.

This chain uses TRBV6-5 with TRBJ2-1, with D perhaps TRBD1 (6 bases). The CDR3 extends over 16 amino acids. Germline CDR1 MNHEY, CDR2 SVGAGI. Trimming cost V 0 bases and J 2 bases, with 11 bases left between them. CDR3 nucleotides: TGTGCCAGCAGTTACTCGGGCAGGGGAGCCTACAATGAGCAGTTCTTC. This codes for CASSYSGRGAYNEQFF.